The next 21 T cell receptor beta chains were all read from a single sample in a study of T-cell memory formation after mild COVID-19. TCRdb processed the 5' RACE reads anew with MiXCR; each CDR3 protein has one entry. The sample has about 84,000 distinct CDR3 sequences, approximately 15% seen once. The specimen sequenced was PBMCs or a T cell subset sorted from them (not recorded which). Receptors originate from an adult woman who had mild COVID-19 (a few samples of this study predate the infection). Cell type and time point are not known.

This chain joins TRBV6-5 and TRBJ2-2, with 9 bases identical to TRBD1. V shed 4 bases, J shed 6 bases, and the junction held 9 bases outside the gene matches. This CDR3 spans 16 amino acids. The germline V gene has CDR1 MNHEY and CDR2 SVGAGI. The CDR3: CASSSRDRVSPGELFF. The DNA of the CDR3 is TGTGCCAGCAGTTCCCGGGACAGGGTATCCCCCGGGGAGCTGTTTTTT.

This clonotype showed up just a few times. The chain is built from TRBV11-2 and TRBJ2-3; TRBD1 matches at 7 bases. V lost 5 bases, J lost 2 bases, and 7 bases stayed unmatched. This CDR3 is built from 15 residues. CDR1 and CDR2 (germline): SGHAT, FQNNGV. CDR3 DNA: TGTGCCAGCAGCCCCTGGACAGGAAACACAGATACGCAGTATTTT. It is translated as CASSPWTGNTDTQYF. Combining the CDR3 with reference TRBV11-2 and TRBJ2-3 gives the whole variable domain EAGVAQSPRYKIIEKRQSVAFWCNPISGHATLYWYQQILGQGPKLLIQFQNNGVVDDSQLPKDRFSAERLKGVDSTLKIQPAKLEDSAVYLCASSPWTGNTDTQYFGPGTRLTVL.

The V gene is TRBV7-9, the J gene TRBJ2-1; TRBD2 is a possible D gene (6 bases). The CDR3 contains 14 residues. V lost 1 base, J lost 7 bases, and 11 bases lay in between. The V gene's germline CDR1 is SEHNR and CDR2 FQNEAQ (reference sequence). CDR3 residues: CASSLERLGNEQFF. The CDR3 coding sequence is TGTGCCAGCAGCTTAGAGAGACTAGGGAATGAGCAGTTCTTC.

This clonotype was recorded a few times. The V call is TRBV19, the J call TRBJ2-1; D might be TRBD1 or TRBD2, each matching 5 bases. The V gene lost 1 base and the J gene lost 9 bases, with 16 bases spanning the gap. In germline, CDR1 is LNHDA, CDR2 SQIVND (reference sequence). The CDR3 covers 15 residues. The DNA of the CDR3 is TGTGCCAGTAGTATAGGCGAAATTACGAGGGGTGAGCAGTTCTTC. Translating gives CASSIGEITRGEQFF.

The CDR3 nucleotides read TGTGCCAGCAGTTACTCGTGGGACAGGGTCGACTATGGCTACACCTTC. This sequence encodes CASSYSWDRVDYGYTF. The V call is TRBV6-5, the J call TRBJ1-2; 9 bases are shared with TRBD1. CDR3 size: 16 residues. Germline CDR1 and CDR2: MNHEY and SVGAGI. Trimming took 0 bases from V and 3 from J; bases not matched to a gene: 5.

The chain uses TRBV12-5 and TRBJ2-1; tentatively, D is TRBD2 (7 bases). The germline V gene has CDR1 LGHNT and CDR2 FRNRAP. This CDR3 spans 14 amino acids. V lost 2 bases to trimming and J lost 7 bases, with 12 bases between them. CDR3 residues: CASGLRGAGNEQFF. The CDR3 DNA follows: TGTGCTAGTGGTTTGCGGGGGGCGGGTAATGAGCAGTTCTTC.

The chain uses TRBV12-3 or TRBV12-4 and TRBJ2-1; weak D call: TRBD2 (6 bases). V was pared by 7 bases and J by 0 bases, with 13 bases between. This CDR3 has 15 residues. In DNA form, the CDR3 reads TGTGCCAGCACCATGGACGGGAGCTCCTACAATGAGCAGTTCTTC. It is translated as CASTMDGSSYNEQFF.

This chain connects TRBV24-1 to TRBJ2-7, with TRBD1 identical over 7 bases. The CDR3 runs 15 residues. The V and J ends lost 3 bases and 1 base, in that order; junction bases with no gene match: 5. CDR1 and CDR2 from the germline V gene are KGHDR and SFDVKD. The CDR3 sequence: CATSDPRDSSYEQYF. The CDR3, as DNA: TGTGCCACCAGTGATCCAAGGGACAGTTCCTACGAGCAGTACTTC.

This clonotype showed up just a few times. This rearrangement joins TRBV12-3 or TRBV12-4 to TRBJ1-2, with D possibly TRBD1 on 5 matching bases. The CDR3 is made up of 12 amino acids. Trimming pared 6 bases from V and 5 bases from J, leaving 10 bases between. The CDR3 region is CASRPGAYGYTF. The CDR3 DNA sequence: TGTGCCAGCAGGCCCGGGGCATATGGCTACACCTTC.

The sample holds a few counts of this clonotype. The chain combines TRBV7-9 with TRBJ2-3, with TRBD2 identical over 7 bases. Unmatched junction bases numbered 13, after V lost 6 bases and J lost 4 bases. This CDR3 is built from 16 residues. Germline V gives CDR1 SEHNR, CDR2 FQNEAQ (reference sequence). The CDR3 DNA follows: TGTGCCAGCAGAAGCTCCCCACGGACTAGAGCAGATACGCAGTATTTT. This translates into CASRSSPRTRADTQYF.

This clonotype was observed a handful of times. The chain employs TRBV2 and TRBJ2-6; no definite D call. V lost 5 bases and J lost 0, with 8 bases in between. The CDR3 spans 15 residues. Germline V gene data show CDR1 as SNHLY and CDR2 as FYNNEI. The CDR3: CASSPPNSGANVLTF. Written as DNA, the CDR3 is TGTGCCAGCAGTCCCCCAAACTCTGGGGCCAACGTCCTGACTTTC.

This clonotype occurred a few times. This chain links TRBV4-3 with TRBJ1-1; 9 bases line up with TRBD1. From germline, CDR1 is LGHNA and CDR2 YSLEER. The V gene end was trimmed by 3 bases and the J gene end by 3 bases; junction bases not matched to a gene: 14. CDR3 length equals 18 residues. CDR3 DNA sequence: TGCGCCAGCAGCCATCACTCCGGGACAGGGTATGTCGACACTGAAGCTTTCTTT. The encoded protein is CASSHHSGTGYVDTEAFF.

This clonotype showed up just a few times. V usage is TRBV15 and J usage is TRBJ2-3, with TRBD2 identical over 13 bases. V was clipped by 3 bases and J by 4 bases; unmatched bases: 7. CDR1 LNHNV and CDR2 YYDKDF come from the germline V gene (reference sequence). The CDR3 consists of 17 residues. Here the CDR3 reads CATSSRLAGGLADTQYF. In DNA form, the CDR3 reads TGTGCCACCAGCAGCAGACTAGCGGGGGGCCTCGCAGATACGCAGTATTTT.

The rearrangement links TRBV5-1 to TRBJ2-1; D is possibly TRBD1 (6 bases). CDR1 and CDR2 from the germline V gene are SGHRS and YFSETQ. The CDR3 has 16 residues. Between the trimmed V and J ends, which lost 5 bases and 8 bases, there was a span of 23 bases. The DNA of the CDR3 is TGCGCCAGCAGTCCTCAGAAGCAGGGGCCCCGGGATGAGCAGTTCTTC. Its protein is CASSPQKQGPRDEQFF.

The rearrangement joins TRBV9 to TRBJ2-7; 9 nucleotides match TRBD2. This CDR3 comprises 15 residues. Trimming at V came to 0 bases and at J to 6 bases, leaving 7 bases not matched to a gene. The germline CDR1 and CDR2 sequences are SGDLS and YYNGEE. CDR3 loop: CASSVAGSGRLEQYF. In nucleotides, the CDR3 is TGTGCCAGCAGCGTAGCCGGTAGCGGGAGACTCGAGCAGTACTTC.

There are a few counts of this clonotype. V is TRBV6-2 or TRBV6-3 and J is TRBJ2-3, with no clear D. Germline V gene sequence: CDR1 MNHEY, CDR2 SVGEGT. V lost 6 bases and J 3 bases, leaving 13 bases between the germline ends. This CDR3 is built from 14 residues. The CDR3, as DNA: TGTGCCAGCAGAGTAGTCTGGACGACAGATACGCAGTATTTT. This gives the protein CASRVVWTTDTQYF.

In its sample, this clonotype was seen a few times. The CDR3 DNA is TGCGCCAGCAGTGAGTGGGGACTGGCTAACAATGAGCAGTTCTTC. It encodes CASSEWGLANNEQFF. The chain recombines TRBV10-2 with TRBJ2-1; D is possibly TRBD2 (6 bases). V was cut by 1 base and J by 5 bases, with 12 bases left in between. There are 15 residues in the CDR3. CDR1 and CDR2 (germline): WSHSY, SAAADI.

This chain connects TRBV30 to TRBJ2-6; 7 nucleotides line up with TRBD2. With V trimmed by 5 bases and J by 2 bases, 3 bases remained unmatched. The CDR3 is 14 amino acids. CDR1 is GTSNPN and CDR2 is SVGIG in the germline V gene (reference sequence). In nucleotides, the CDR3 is TGTGCCTGGTGGGAGGGCGCTGGGGCCAACGTCCTGACTTTC. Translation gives CAWWEGAGANVLTF.

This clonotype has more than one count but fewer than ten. The CDR3 here is CASTWDSTDTQYF. The CDR3 DNA follows: TGTGCCAGCACCTGGGACAGCACAGATACGCAGTATTTT. The chain combines TRBV7-8 with TRBJ2-3; D possibly matches TRBD1 or TRBD2 (5 bases each). Trimming pared 7 bases from V and 0 bases from J, leaving 8 bases between. Germline CDR1 reads SGHVS; CDR2 reads FQNEAQ. The CDR3 loop spans 13 amino acids.

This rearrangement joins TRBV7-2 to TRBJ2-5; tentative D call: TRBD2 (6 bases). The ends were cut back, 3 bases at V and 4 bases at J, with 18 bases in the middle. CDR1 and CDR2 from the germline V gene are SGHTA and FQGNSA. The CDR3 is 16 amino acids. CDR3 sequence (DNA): TGTGCCAGCAGCTTGTTGACTAGGCTAGAGGGAGAGACCCAGTACTTC. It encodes CASSLLTRLEGETQYF.

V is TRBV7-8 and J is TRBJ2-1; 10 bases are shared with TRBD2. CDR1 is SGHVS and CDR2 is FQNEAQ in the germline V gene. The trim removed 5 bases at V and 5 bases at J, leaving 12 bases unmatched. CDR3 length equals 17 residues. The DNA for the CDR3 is TGTGCCAGCAGCCTTAGTGCAGGACTAGCGGCAAACAATGAGCAGTTCTTC. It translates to CASSLSAGLAANNEQFF.